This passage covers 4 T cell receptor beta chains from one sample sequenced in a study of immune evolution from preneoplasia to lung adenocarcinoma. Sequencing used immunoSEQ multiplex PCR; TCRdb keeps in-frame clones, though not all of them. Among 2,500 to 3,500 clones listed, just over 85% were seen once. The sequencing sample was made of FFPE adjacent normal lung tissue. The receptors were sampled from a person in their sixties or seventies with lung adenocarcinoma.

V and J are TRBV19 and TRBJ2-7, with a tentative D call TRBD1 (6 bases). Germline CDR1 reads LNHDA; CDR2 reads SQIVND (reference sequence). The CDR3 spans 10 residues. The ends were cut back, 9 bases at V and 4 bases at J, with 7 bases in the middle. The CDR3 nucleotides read TGTGCCAGCGGACAGTACGAGCAGTACTTC. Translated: CASGQYEQYF.

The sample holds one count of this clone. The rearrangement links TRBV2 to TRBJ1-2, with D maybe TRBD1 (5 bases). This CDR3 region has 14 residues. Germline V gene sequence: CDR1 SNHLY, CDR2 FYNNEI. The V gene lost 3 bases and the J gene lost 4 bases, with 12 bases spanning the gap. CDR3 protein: CASSDPGRSYGYTF. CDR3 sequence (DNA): TGTGCCAGCAGTGATCCGGGACGGTCCTATGGCTACACCTTC.

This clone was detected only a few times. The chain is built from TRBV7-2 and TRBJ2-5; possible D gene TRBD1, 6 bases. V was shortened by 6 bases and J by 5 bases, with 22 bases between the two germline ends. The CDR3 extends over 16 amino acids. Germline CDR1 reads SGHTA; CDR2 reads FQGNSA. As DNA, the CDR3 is TGTGCCAGCAGGAGCGGACAAACTACGAGGGGGGAGACCCAGTACTTC. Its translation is CASRSGQTTRGETQYF.

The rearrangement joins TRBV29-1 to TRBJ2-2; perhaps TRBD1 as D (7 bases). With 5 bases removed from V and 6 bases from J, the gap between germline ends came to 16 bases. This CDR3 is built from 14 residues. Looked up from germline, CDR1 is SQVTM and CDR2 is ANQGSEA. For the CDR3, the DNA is TGCAGCGTTCGGGGGCAGGGGGATGCCGGGGAGCTGTTTTTT. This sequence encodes CSVRGQGDAGELFF.